The present T cell receptor (beta chain) was sequenced within a study of T cell changes during pregnancy in multiple sclerosis. The assay was immunoSEQ multiplex PCR, and TCRdb's table has in-frame clones only and misses some. The table records some 60,000 clones, around 93% of them present only once. The TCR originated in a female donor in good health, enrolled as a control in a pregnancy study. The specimen was peripheral blood, collected after pregnancy.

CDR3 sequence: CATSSPGRDYEQYF. The CDR3 coding sequence is TGTGCCACCAGCAGCCCAGGGAGGGACTACGAGCAGTACTTC. The chain couples TRBV15 to TRBJ2-7; 7 bases are shared with TRBD2. The CDR3 length is 14 residues. The germline gives CDR1 LNHNV, CDR2 YYDKDF (reference sequence). J lost 3 bases, V lost 3 bases, and 5 bases had no gene match.